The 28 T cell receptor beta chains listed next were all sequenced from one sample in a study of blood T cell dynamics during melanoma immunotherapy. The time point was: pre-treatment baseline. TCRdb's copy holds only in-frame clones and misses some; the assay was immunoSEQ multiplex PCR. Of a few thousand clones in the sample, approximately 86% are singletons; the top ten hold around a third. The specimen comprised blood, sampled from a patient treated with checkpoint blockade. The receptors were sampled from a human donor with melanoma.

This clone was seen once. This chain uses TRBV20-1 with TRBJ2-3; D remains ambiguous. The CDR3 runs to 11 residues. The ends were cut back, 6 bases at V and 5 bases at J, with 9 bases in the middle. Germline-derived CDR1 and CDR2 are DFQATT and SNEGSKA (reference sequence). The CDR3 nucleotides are TGCAGTGCGGAAGTTAGAGATACGCAGTATTTT. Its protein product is CSAEVRDTQYF.

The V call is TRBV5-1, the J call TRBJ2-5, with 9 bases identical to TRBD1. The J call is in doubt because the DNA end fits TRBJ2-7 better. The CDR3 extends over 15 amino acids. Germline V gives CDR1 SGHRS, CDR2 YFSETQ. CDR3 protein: CASSTSGTGLYEQYF. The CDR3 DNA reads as TGCGCCAGCAGCACATCCGGGACAGGGTTGTACGAGCAGTACTTC.

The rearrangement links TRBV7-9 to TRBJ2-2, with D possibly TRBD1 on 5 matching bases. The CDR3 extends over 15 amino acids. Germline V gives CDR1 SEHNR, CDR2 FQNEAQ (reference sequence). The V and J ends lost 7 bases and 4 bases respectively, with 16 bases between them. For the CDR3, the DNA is TGTGCCAGCACCAGGACATCGAGTGGCACCGGGGAGCTGTTTTTT. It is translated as CASTRTSSGTGELFF.

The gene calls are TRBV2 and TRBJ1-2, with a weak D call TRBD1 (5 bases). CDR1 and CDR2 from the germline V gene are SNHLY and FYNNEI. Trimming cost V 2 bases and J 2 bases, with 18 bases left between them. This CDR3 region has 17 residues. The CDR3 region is CASSEMGQAAGNYGYTF. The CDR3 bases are TGTGCCAGCAGTGAAATGGGGCAGGCAGCCGGCAACTATGGCTACACCTTC.

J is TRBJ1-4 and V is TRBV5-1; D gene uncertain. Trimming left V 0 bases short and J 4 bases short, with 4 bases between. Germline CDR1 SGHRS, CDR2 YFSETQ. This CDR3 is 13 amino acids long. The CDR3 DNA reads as TGCGCCAGCAGCTTGGGGAGTAATGAAAAACTGTTTTTT. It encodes CASSLGSNEKLFF.

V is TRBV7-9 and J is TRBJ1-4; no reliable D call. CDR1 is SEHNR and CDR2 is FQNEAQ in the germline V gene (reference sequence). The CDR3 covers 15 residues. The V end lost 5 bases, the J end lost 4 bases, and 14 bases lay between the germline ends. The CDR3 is CASSTHSYLNEKLFF. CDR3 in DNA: TGTGCCAGCAGCACCCACAGCTACCTTAATGAAAAACTGTTTTTT.

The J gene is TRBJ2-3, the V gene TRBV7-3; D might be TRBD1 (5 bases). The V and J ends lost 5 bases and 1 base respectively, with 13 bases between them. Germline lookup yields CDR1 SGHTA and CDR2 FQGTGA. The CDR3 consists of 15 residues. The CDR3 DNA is TGTGCCAGCAGCGGCAGGGTTTTCGGCACAGATACGCAGTATTTT. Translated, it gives CASSGRVFGTDTQYF.

The CDR3 DNA sequence: TGTGCCAGCAGTCCCCGGGTTTCGCATCTGAACACTGAAGCTTTCTTT. Translation gives CASSPRVSHLNTEAFF. V gene TRBV27 combines with J gene TRBJ1-1; D is uncertain. Trimming removed 5 bases from V and 0 bases from J, with 16 bases in between. This CDR3 comprises 16 residues. The V gene's germline CDR1 is MNHEY and CDR2 SMNVEV (reference sequence).

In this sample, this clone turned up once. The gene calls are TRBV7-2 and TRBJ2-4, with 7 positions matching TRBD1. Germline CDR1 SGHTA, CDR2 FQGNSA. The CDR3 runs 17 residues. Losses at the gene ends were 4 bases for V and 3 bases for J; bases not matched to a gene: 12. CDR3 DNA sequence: TGTGCCAGCAGCTCCCTGGGACAGCCGAGGGGCAAAAACATTCAGTACTTC. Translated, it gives CASSSLGQPRGKNIQYF.

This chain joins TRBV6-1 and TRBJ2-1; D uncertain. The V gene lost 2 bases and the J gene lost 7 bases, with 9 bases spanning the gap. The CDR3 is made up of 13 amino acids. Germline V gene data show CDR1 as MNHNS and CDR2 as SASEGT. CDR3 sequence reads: CASSELGWNEQFF. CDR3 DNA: TGTGCCAGCAGTGAACTAGGGTGGAATGAGCAGTTCTTC.

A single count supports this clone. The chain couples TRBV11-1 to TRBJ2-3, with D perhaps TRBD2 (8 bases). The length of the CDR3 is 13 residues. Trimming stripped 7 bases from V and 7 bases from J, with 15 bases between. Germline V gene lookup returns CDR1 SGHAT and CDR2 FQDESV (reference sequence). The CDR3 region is CASKGAGGHTQYF. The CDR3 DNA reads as TGTGCCAGCAAGGGGGCGGGAGGACATACGCAGTATTTT.

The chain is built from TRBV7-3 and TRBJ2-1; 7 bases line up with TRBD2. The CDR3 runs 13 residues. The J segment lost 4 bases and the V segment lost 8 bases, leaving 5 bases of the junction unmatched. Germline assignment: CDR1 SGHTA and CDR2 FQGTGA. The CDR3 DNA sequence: TGTGCCAGCTCACGGGAGGCATACAATGAGCAGTTCTTC. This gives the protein CASSREAYNEQFF.

The CDR3 here is CASSDGQGAKEQYF. In nucleotides, the CDR3 is TGTGCCAGCAGTGATGGACAGGGGGCAAAAGAGCAGTACTTC. The J gene is TRBJ2-7, the V gene TRBV6-5; 11 nucleotides line up with TRBD1. Germline assignment: CDR1 MNHEY and CDR2 SVGAGI. The CDR3 totals 14 residues. With 5 bases clipped from V and 7 bases from J, the junction kept 7 bases outside the gene matches.

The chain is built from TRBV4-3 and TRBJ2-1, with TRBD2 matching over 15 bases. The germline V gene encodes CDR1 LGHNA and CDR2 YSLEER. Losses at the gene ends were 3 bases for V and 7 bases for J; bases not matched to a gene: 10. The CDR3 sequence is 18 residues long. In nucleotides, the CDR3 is TGCGCCAGCAGCCAGAGCAGCCGGGGACTAGCGGGAGGAAATGAGCAGTTCTTC. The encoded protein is CASSQSSRGLAGGNEQFF.

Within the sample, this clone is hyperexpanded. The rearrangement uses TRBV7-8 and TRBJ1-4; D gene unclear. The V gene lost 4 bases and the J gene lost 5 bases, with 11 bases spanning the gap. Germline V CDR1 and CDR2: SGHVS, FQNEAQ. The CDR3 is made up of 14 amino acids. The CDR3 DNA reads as TGTGCCAGCAGCTCCCCCAACCCCAATGAAAAACTGTTTTTT. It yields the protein CASSSPNPNEKLFF.

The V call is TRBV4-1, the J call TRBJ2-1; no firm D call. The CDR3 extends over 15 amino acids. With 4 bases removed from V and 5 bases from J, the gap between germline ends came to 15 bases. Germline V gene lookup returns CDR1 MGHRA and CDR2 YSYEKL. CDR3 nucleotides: TGCGCCAGCAGCCCGAGGTTCGGGTCGAACAATGAGCAGTTCTTC. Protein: CASSPRFGSNNEQFF.

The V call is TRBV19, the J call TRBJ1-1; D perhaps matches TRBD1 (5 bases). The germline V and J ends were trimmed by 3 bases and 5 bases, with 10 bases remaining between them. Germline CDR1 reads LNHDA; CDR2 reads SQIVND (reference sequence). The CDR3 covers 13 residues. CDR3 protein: CASSMGRQTEAFF. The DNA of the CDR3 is TGTGCCAGTAGTATGGGACGCCAAACTGAAGCTTTCTTT.

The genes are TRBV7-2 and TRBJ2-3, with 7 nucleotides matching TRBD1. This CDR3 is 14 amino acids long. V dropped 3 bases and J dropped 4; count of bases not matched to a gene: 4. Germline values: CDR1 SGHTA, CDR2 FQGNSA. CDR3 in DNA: TGTGCCAGCAGCTTCGGGACAGCCTCAGATACGCAGTATTTT. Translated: CASSFGTASDTQYF.

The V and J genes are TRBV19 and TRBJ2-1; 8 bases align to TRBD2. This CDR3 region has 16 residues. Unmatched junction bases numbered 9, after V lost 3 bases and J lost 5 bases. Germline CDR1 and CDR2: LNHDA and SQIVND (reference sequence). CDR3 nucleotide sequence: TGTGCCAGTAGTATTGGCCCCGGGACTAGAGACAATGAGCAGTTCTTC. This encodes CASSIGPGTRDNEQFF.

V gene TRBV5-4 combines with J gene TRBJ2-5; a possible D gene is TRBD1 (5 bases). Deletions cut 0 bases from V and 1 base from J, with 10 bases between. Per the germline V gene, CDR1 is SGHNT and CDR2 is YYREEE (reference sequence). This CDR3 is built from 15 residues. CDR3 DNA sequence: TGTGCCAGCAGCTTGGTTACAGGAGTCCAAGAGACCCAGTACTTC. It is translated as CASSLVTGVQETQYF.

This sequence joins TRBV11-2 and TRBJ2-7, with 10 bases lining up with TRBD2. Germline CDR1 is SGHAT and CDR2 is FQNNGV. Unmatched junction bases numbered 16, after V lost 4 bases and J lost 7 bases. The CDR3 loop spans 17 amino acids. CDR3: CASSSRLAGHVVFEQYF. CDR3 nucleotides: TGTGCCAGCAGCTCTAGACTAGCGGGTCACGTCGTTTTTGAGCAGTACTTC.

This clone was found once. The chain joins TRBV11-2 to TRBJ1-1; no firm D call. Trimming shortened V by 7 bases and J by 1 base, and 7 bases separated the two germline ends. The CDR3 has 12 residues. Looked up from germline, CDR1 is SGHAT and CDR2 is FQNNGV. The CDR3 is CASTTQNTEAFF. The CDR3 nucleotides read TGTGCCAGCACAACCCAGAACACTGAAGCTTTCTTT.

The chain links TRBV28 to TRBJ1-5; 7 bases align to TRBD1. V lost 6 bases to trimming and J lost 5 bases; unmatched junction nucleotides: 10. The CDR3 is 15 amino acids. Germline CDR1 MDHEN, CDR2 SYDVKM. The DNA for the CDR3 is TGTGCCAGCAGACCTAACAGGGGCTTGTATCAGCCCCAGCATTTT. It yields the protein CASRPNRGLYQPQHF.

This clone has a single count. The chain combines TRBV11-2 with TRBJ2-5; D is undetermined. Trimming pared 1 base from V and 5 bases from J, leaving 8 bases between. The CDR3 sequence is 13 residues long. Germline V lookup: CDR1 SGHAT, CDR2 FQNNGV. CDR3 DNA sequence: TGTGCCAGCAGCTTAGCATTTGGGGAGACCCAGTACTTC. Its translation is CASSLAFGETQYF.

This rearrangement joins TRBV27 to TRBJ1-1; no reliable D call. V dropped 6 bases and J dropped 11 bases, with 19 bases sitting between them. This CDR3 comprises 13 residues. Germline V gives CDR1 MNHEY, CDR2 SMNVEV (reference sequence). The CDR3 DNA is TGTGCCAGCAGATCCCGCGTCAGGACCGAGGCTTTCTTT. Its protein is CASRSRVRTEAFF.

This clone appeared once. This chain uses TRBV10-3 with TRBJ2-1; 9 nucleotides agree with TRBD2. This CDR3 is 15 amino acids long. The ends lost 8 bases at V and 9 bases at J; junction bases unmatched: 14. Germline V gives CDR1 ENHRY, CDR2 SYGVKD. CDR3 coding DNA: TGTGCCATCGAGGGGGGATTAGCGGGAGTTGGTGAGCAGTTCTTC. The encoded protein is CAIEGGLAGVGEQFF.

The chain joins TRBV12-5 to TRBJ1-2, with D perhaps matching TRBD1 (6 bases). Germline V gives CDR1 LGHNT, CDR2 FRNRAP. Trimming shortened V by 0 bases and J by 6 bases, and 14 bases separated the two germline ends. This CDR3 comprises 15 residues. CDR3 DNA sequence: TGTGCTAGTGGTTTGGTATCCAGGGGAGGGCATGGCTACACCTTC. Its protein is CASGLVSRGGHGYTF.

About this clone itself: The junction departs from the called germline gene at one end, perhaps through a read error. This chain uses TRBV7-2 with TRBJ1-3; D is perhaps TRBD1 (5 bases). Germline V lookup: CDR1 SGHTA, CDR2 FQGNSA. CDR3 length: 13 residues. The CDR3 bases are TGTGCCAGCAGCTTAGCGGCCCTTCCAGCCAGGGATTTT. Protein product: CASSLAALPARDF.